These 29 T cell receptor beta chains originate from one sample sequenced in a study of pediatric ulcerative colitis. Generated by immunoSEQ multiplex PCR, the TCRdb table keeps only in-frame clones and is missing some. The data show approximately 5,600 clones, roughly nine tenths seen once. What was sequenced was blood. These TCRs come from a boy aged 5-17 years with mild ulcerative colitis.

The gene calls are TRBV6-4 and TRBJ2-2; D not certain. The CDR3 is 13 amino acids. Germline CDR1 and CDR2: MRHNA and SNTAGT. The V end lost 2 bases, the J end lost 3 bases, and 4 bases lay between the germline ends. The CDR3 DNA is TGTGCCAGCAGTGACAGGGACACCGGGGAGCTGTTTTTT. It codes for CASSDRDTGELFF.

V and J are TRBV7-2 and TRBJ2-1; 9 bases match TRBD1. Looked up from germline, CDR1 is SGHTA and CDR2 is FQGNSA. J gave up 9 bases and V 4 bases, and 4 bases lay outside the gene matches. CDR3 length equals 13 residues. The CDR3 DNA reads TGTGCCAGCAGCTCGGACAGGGGTGGTGAGCAGTTCTTC. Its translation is CASSSDRGGEQFF.

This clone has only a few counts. DNA of the CDR3: TGTGCCAGCAGTTTGGCCAGGCCCTACGAGCAGTACTTC. This sequence encodes CASSLARPYEQYF. The rearrangement uses TRBV27 and TRBJ2-7; no definite D call. This CDR3 is 13 amino acids long. V lost 3 bases and J 2 bases, leaving 8 bases between the germline ends. The germline CDR1 and CDR2 sequences are MNHEY and SMNVEV (reference sequence).

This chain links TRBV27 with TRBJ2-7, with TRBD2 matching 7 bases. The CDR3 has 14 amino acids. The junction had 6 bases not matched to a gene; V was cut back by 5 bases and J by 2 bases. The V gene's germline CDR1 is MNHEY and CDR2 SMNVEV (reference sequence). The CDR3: CASSTTGTTYEQYF. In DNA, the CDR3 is TGTGCCAGCAGTACAACCGGGACTACCTACGAGCAGTACTTC.

The CDR3 loop is CASSLTRGGNQPQHF. The CDR3 coding sequence is TGTGCCAGCAGCTTGACCAGGGGGGGAAATCAGCCCCAGCATTTT. The chain couples TRBV5-8 to TRBJ1-5, with TRBD1 identical over 7 bases. The germline gives CDR1 SGHTS, CDR2 YDEGEE. This CDR3 comprises 15 residues. Germline trimming cut 1 base from V and 4 bases from J; bases unmatched to any gene: 5. Combining the CDR3 with reference TRBV5-8 and TRBJ1-5 gives the whole variable domain EAGVTQSPTHLIKTRGQQATLRCSPISGHTSVYWYQQALGLGLQFLLWYDEGEERNRGNFPPRFSGRQFPNYSSELNVNALELEDSALYLCASSLTRGGNQPQHFGDGTRLSIL.

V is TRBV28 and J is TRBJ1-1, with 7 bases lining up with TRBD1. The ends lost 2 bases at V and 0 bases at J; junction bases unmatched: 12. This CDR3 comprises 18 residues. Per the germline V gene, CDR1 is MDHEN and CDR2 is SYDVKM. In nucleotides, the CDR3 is TGTGCCAGCAGTTTACCACGACAGGGAGGCGCCATGAACACTGAAGCTTTCTTT. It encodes CASSLPRQGGAMNTEAFF.

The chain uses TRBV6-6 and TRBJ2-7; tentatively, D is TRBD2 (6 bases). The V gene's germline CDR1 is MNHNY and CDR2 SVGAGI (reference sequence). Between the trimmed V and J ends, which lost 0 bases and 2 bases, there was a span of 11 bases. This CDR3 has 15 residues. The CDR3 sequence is CASSYSLANTYEQYF. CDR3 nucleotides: TGTGCCAGCAGTTACTCCCTAGCGAATACCTACGAGCAGTACTTC.

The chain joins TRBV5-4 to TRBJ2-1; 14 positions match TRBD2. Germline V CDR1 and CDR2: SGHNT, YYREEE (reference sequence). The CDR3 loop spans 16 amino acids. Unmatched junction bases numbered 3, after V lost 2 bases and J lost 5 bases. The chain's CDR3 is CASSFRGLAGDNEQFF. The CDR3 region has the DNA TGTGCCAGCAGCTTCCGGGGACTAGCGGGAGACAATGAGCAGTTCTTC. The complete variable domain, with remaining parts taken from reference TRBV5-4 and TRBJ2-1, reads ETGVTQSPTHLIKTRGQQVTLRCSSQSGHNTVSWYQQALGQGPQFIFQYYREEENGRGNFPPRFSGLQFPNYSSELNVNALELDDSALYLCASSFRGLAGDNEQFFGPGTRLTVL.

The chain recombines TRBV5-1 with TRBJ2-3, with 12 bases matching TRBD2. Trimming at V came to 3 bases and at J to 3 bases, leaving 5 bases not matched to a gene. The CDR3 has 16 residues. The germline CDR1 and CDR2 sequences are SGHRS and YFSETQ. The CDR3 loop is CASSSRLAGATDTQYF. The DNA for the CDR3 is TGCGCCAGCAGCTCGCGACTAGCGGGAGCGACAGATACGCAGTATTTT.

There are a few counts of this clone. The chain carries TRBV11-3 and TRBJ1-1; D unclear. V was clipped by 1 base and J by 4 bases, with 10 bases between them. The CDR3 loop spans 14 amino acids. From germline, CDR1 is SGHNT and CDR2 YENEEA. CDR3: CASSLGGIGTEAFF. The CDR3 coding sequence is TGTGCCAGCAGCTTAGGAGGGATCGGCACTGAAGCTTTCTTT.

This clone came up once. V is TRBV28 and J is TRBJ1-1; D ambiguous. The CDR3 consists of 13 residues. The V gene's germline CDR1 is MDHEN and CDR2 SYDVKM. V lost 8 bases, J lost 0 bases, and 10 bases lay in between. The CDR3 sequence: CASCLPMNTEAFF. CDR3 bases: TGTGCCAGCTGCCTCCCTATGAACACTGAAGCTTTCTTT.

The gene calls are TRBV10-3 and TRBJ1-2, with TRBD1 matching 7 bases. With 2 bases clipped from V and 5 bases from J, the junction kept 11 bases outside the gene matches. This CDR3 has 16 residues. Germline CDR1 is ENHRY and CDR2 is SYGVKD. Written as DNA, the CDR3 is TGTGCCATCAGTGAGGTCCCCGGGACAGAGGGGTATGGCTACACCTTC. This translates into CAISEVPGTEGYGYTF.

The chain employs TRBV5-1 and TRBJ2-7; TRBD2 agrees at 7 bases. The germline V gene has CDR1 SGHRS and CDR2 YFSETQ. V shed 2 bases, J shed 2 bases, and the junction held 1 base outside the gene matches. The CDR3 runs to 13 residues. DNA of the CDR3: TGCGCCAGCAGCTTACGGGGGGCCTACGAGCAGTACTTC. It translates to CASSLRGAYEQYF.

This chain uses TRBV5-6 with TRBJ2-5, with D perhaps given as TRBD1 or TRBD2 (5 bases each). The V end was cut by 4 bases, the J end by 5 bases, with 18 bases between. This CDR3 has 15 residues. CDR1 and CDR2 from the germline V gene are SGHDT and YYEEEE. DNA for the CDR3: TGTGCCAGCAGCACTTCCGGGACCCAGCTGGAGACCCAGTACTTC. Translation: CASSTSGTQLETQYF.

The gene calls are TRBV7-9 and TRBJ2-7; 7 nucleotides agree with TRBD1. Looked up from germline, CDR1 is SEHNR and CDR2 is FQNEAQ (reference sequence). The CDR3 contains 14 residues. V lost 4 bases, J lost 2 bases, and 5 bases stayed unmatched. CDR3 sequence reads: CASSSPGQTYEQYF. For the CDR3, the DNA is TGTGCCAGCAGCTCACCGGGACAGACCTACGAGCAGTACTTC.

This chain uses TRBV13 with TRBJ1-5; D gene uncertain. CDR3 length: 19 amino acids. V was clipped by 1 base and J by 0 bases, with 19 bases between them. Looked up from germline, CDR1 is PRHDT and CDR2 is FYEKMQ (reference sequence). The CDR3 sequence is CASSLARGSGYSSNQPQHF. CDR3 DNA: TGTGCCAGCAGCTTAGCAAGAGGGTCGGGTTATAGTAGCAATCAGCCCCAGCATTTT.

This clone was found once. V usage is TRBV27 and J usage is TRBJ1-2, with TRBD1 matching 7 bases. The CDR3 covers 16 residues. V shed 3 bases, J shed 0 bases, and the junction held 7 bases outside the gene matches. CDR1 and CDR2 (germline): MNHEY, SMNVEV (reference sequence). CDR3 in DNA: TGTGCCAGCAGTTTGTTGCCAGGGACAGCTAACTATGGCTACACCTTC. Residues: CASSLLPGTANYGYTF.

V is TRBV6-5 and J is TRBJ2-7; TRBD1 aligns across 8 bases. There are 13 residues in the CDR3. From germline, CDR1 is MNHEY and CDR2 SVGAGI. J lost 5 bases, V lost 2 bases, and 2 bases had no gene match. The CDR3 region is CASSYKDRDEQYF. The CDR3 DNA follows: TGTGCCAGCAGTTACAAGGACAGGGACGAGCAGTACTTC.

The DNA for the CDR3 is TGTGCCAGCAGCTCACTAGCGGGAGAGACCCAGTACTTC. Encoded protein: CASSSLAGETQYF. V gene TRBV14 combines with J gene TRBJ2-5, with TRBD2 matching 9 bases. V was clipped by 5 bases and J by 4 bases; unmatched bases: 2. CDR1 SGHDN and CDR2 FVKESK come from the germline V gene. The CDR3 is 13 residues long. Full variable domain (rest looked up from reference TRBV14 and TRBJ2-5): EAGVTQFPSHSVIEKGQTVTLRCDPISGHDNLYWYRRVMGKEIKFLLHFVKESKQDESGMPNNRFLAERTGGTYSTLKVQPAELEDSGVYFCASSSLAGETQYFGPGTRLLVL.

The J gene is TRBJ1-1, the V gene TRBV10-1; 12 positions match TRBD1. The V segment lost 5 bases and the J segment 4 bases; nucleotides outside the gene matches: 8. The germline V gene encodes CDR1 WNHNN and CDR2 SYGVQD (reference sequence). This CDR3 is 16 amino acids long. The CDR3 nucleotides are TGCGCCAGCAGTTACCTACGGGACAGGGGGCCCACTGAAGCTTTCTTT. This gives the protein CASSYLRDRGPTEAFF.

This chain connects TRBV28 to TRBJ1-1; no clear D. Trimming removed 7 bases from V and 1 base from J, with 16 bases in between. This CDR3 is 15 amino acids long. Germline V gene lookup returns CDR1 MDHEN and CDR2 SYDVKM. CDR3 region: CASISATASNTEAFF. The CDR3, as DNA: TGTGCCAGCATTTCAGCCACGGCATCGAACACTGAAGCTTTCTTT. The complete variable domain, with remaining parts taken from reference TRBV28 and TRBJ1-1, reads DVKVTQSSRYLVKRTGEKVFLECVQDMDHENMFWYRQDPGLGLRLIYFSYDVKMKEKGDIPEGYSVSREKKERFSLILESASTNQTSMYLCASISATASNTEAFFGQGTRLTVV.

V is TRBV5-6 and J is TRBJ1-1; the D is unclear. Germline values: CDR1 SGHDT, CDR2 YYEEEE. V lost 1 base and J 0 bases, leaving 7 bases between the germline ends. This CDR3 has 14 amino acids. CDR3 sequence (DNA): TGTGCCAGCAGCTTGTTCAGCCTGAACACTGAAGCTTTCTTT. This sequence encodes CASSLFSLNTEAFF.

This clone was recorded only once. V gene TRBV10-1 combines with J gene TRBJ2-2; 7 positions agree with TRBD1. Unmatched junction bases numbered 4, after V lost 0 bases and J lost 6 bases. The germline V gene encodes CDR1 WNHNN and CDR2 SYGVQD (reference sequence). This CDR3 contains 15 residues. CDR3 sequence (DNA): TGCGCCAGCAGTGAGTCGACAGGGCCGCCCGGGGAGCTGTTTTTT. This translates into CASSESTGPPGELFF.

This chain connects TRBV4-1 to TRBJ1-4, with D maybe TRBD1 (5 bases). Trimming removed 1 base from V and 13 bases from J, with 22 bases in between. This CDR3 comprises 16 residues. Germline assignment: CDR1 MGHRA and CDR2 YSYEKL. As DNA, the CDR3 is TGCGCCAGCAGCCAAGTGCTGAGTCGGGACCGGGAGGGACTGTTTTTT. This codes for CASSQVLSRDREGLFF.

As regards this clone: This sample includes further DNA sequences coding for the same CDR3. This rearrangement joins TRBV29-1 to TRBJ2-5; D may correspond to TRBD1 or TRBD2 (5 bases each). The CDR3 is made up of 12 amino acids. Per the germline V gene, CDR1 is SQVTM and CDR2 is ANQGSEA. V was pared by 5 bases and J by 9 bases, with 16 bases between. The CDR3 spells CSVSWDRGSQYF. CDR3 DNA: TGCAGCGTTTCCTGGGACCGAGGATCCCAGTACTTC.

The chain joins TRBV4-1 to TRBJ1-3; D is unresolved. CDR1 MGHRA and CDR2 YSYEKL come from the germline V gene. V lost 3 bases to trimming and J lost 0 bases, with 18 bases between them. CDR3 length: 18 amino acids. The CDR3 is CASSHQAGQASSGNTIYF. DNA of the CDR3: TGCGCCAGCAGCCATCAGGCTGGGCAGGCAAGCTCTGGAAACACCATATATTTT.

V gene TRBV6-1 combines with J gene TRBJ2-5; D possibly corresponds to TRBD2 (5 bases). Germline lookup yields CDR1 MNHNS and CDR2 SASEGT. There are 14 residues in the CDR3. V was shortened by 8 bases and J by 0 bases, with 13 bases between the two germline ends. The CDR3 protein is CASLDWPHQETQYF. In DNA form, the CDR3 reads TGTGCCAGCTTGGACTGGCCCCACCAAGAGACCCAGTACTTC.

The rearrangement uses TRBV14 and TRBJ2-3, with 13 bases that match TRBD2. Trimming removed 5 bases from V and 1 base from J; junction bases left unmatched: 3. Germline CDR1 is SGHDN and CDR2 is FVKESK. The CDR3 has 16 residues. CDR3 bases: TGTGCCAGCAGCGCCGGGACTAGCGGGGGCACAGATACGCAGTATTTT. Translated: CASSAGTSGGTDTQYF.

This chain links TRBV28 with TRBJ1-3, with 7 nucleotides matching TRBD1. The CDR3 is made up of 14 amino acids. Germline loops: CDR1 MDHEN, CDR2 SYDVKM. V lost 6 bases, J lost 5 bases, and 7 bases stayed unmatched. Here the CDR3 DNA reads TGTGCCAGCAGCGATAGACAGGGAAGAAACACCATATATTTT. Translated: CASSDRQGRNTIYF.